The next 20 T cell receptor beta chains were all read from a single sample in a study of blood T cell repertoires in COVID-19. Produced via immunoSEQ multiplex PCR; TCRdb's table is partial and in-frame only. The sample carries under 95,000 clones, approximately 80% recorded once. The sequenced sample was peripheral blood. These receptors originate from a woman of 80 years or more with active or convalescent COVID-19.

This clone appeared a few times. This CDR3 is also generated by other DNA sequences in the sample. This chain's CDR3 is CSASRGYEQYF. CDR3 bases: TGCAGTGCTTCCCGGGGCTACGAGCAGTACTTC. The chain has TRBV20-1 and TRBJ2-7, with D perhaps matching TRBD2 (5 bases). V was clipped by 5 bases and J by 3 bases, with 8 bases between them. Germline loops: CDR1 DFQATT, CDR2 SNEGSKA (reference sequence). This CDR3 spans 11 amino acids.

The chain has TRBV5-6 and TRBJ2-7, with D uncertain. The CDR3 is 14 residues long. The V and J ends lost 3 bases and 4 bases respectively, with 14 bases between them. Per the germline V gene, CDR1 is SGHDT and CDR2 is YYEEEE. DNA of the CDR3: TGTGCCAGCAGCTCGGTAACCGGTTCGTACGAGCAGTACTTC. This sequence encodes CASSSVTGSYEQYF.

This rearrangement joins TRBV5-1 to TRBJ2-3; a possible D gene is TRBD2 (6 bases). The CDR3 contains 17 residues. Germline-derived CDR1 and CDR2 are SGHRS and YFSETQ. V was pared by 1 base and J by 4 bases, with 19 bases between. The CDR3 DNA sequence: TGCGCCAGCAGCTTGTTGATTGAGGGAGGCTTTGCAGATACGCAGTATTTT. Amino acids: CASSLLIEGGFADTQYF.

This clone showed up just a few times. The J gene is TRBJ1-2, the V gene TRBV9; 8 bases match TRBD1. Germline trimming cut 0 bases from V and 8 bases from J; bases unmatched to any gene: 9. Germline CDR1 and CDR2: SGDLS and YYNGEE. The length of the CDR3 is 15 residues. CDR3 sequence (DNA): TGTGCCAGCAGCGTAGGCCCAGGACAGGGCTACGGCTACACCTTC. Translating it yields CASSVGPGQGYGYTF.

The chain uses TRBV9 and TRBJ2-2; D is perhaps TRBD1 (6 bases). The ends were cut back, 3 bases at V and 6 bases at J, with 18 bases in the middle. The CDR3 consists of 16 residues. Germline values: CDR1 SGDLS, CDR2 YYNGEE. CDR3 sequence: CASSEKQGVSPGELFF. The CDR3 nucleotides are TGTGCCAGCAGCGAGAAACAGGGCGTAAGCCCCGGGGAGCTGTTTTTT.

CDR3 amino acids: CASSPREGYMNTEAFF. CDR3 bases: TGTGCCAGCAGCCCTCGGGAGGGGTATATGAACACTGAAGCTTTCTTT. This rearrangement joins TRBV5-5 to TRBJ1-1, with D maybe TRBD1 (5 bases). Trimming took 4 bases from V and 0 from J, leaving 16 bases between them. CDR1 is SGHKS and CDR2 is YYEKEE in the germline V gene (reference sequence). The length of the CDR3 is 16 residues.

The chain employs TRBV4-1 and TRBJ1-5; no clear D. Germline assignment: CDR1 MGHRA and CDR2 YSYEKL. Trimming stripped 1 base from V and 3 bases from J, with 13 bases between. The CDR3 is 16 amino acids. The CDR3 DNA is TGCGCCAGCAGCCAAGGGTATGGAGGTCCCAATCAGCCCCAGCATTTT. As protein: CASSQGYGGPNQPQHF.

The rearrangement joins TRBV6-5 to TRBJ2-7; TRBD1 is a possible D gene (6 bases). The V gene lost 6 bases and the J gene lost 5 bases, with 17 bases spanning the gap. From germline, CDR1 is MNHEY and CDR2 SVGAGI. The CDR3 is 14 amino acids. The CDR3 nucleotides read TGTGCCAGCAGACACTCAGGGCAGGGGAACGAGCAGTACTTC. Amino acid sequence: CASRHSGQGNEQYF.

This chain links TRBV3-1 (or the pseudogene TRBV3-2) with TRBJ2-7; 11 nucleotides agree with TRBD1. The J segment lost 5 bases and the V segment lost 6 bases, leaving 9 bases of the junction unmatched. CDR1 and CDR2 (germline): LGHDT, YNNKEL (reference sequence). This CDR3 has 15 residues. The CDR3 here is CASRGQGGIGNEQYF. The CDR3 DNA is TGTGCCAGCAGGGGACAGGGGGGGATAGGTAACGAGCAGTACTTC.

This clone was recorded only once. This CDR3 is CASSHGQNTGELFF. The CDR3 nucleotides read TGTGCCAGCAGCCATGGACAGAACACCGGGGAGCTGTTTTTT. The chain joins TRBV16 to TRBJ2-2; TRBD1 might be the D (5 bases). Germline V lookup: CDR1 KGHSY, CDR2 FQNENV. This CDR3 contains 14 residues. Trimming removed 3 bases from V and 1 base from J, with 6 bases in between.

The chain uses TRBV7-9 and TRBJ2-7, with 7 bases matching TRBD2. Germline V gene lookup returns CDR1 SEHNR and CDR2 FQNEAQ (reference sequence). Germline trimming cut 5 bases from V and 3 bases from J; bases unmatched to any gene: 10. This CDR3 is built from 15 residues. As DNA, the CDR3 is TGTGCCAGCAGCGATCCGCCGGGACTAATCTACGAGCAGTACTTC. Its protein is CASSDPPGLIYEQYF.

This chain links TRBV18 with TRBJ2-1; D remains ambiguous. The CDR3 is made up of 15 amino acids. V was cut by 6 bases and J by 0 bases, with 12 bases left in between. Per germline, CDR1 KGHSH and CDR2 LQKENI. CDR3 DNA: TGTGCCAGCTCCCTCGACTCAAGCTCCTACAATGAGCAGTTCTTC. This gives the protein CASSLDSSSYNEQFF.

As DNA, the CDR3 is TGTGCCAGCAGCCGGACAGGCACTGGAAACACCATATATTTT. The encoded protein is CASSRTGTGNTIYF. This chain links TRBV11-3 with TRBJ1-3, with 7 bases identical to TRBD1. Germline V gene lookup returns CDR1 SGHNT and CDR2 YENEEA. CDR3 length: 14 residues. V lost 5 bases and J lost 2; bases outside the gene matches: 3.

The chain is built from TRBV27 and TRBJ2-5; the D gene is possibly TRBD2 (5 bases). V was pared by 8 bases and J by 7 bases, with 17 bases between. Germline V CDR1 and CDR2: MNHEY, SMNVEV (reference sequence). CDR3 size: 13 residues. The CDR3 coding sequence is TGTGCCAGCCCTACCGGGGTGGAAAGGACCCAGTACTTC. It codes for CASPTGVERTQYF.

CDR3 sequence: CASRMGHRTDTQYF. In DNA, the CDR3 is TGTGCCAGTAGGATGGGACACCGCACAGATACGCAGTATTTT. This sequence joins TRBV19 and TRBJ2-3; weak D call: TRBD1 (6 bases). Trimming took off 6 bases at V and 1 base at J, with 11 bases between the two ends. The CDR3 extends over 14 amino acids. In germline, CDR1 is LNHDA, CDR2 SQIVND (reference sequence).

The chain recombines TRBV7-9 with TRBJ2-1, with D maybe TRBD2 (5 bases). V was trimmed by 5 bases and J by 8 bases, leaving 16 bases between them. CDR3 length: 14 amino acids. The germline CDR1 and CDR2 sequences are SEHNR and FQNEAQ (reference sequence). CDR3 in amino acids: CASSKVAPRDEQFF. CDR3 bases: TGTGCCAGCAGCAAAGTAGCGCCACGGGATGAGCAGTTCTTC.

The CDR3 is CASSYSARNTEAFF. CDR3 nucleotides: TGTGCCAGCAGTTACTCAGCCCGTAACACTGAAGCTTTCTTT. The genes are TRBV6-2 or TRBV6-3 and TRBJ1-1; D is ambiguous. V lost 0 bases to trimming and J lost 2 bases, with 7 bases between them. The CDR3 length is 14 residues. The germline V gene encodes CDR1 MNHEY and CDR2 SVGEGT.

This clone came up a few times. The rearrangement links TRBV20-1 to TRBJ2-4, with D perhaps TRBD1 (7 bases). CDR1 and CDR2 from the germline V gene are DFQATT and SNEGSKA (reference sequence). This CDR3 has 17 amino acids. The V gene lost 3 bases and the J gene lost 6 bases, with 24 bases spanning the gap. CDR3 amino acids: CSASPLRDRGRGNIQYF. The CDR3 DNA follows: TGCAGTGCTAGTCCCCTGCGAGATAGGGGGCGGGGAAACATTCAGTACTTC.

The rearrangement links TRBV2 to TRBJ2-7; D is perhaps TRBD2 (5 bases). The V end was cut by 5 bases, the J end by 0 bases, with 11 bases between. The germline V gene has CDR1 SNHLY and CDR2 FYNNEI. The CDR3 loop spans 14 amino acids. The DNA of the CDR3 is TGTGCCAGCAGTACGGACTCCCACTCCTACGAGCAGTACTTC. Protein: CASSTDSHSYEQYF.

The V call is TRBV28, the J call TRBJ2-1; possible D gene TRBD2, 7 bases. The CDR3 sequence is 16 residues long. Germline loops: CDR1 MDHEN, CDR2 SYDVKM. V was cut by 7 bases and J by 0 bases, with 16 bases left in between. The DNA for the CDR3 is TGTGCCAGCACCGGGGGGCGGGTATCCTCCTACAATGAGCAGTTCTTC. As protein: CASTGGRVSSYNEQFF.